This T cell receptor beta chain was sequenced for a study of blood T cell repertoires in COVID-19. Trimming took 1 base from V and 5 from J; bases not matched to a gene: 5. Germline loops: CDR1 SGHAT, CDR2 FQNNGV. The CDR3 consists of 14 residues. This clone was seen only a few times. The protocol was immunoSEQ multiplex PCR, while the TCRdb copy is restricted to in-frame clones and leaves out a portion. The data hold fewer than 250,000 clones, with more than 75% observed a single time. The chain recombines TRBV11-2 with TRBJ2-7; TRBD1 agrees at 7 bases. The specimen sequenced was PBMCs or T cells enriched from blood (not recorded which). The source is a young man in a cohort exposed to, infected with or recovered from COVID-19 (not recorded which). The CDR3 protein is CASSLVGRGNEQYF. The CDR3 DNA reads TGTGCCAGCAGCTTAGTGGGCAGGGGGAACGAGCAGTACTTC.